Listed below are T cell receptor beta chains from one sample, sequenced in a study of T cell changes during pregnancy in multiple sclerosis. The method was immunoSEQ multiplex PCR; TCRdb's version includes in-frame clones alone and lacks a portion of them. This sample has 60,000 to 90,000 clones, with about 93% found just once. This specimen was peripheral blood, taken after pregnancy. The receptors come from a female donor in good health, enrolled as a control in a pregnancy study. Both conserved end residues are part of each CDR3. The order of the fields is clone size, CDR3 length, V gene, J gene, D gene, CDR3 protein, CDR3 DNA. A D gene is named only where the DNA matches it firmly. The size of a clone is reported for some rows only, either as once, few or many, or as a class for expanded clones.

clone_size: NA; cdr3_length: 16; v_call: TRBV19; j_call: TRBJ2-7; d_call: NA; cdr3_aa: CASSIGGGRGSEEQYF; cdr3_nt: TGTGCCAGTAGTATAGGAGGCGGCCGGGGATCCGAGGAGCAGTACTTC
clone_size: few; cdr3_length: 15; v_call: TRBV5-6; j_call: TRBJ1-2; d_call: TRBD1; cdr3_aa: CASSSSPGQLWGYTF; cdr3_nt: TGTGCCAGCAGCTCGTCCCCGGGACAGCTATGGGGCTACACCTTC
clone_size: NA; cdr3_length: 12; v_call: TRBV15; j_call: TRBJ2-2; d_call: NA; cdr3_aa: CATERNTGELFF; cdr3_nt: TGTGCCACCGAGAGGAACACCGGGGAGCTGTTTTTT
clone_size: NA; cdr3_length: 16; v_call: TRBV6-4; j_call: TRBJ2-2; d_call: TRBD1; cdr3_aa: CASSDSGGLVTGELFF; cdr3_nt: TGTGCCAGCAGTGACTCAGGGGGCTTAGTGACCGGGGAGCTGTTTTTT
clone_size: NA; cdr3_length: 13; v_call: TRBV11-3; j_call: TRBJ1-1; d_call: TRBD1; cdr3_aa: CASSYDRDTEAFF; cdr3_nt: TGTGCCAGCAGCTACGACAGGGACACTGAAGCTTTCTTT
clone_size: NA; cdr3_length: 12; v_call: TRBV29-1; j_call: TRBJ2-1; d_call: NA; cdr3_aa: CSVAHRYNEQFF; cdr3_nt: TGCAGCGTTGCCCACAGATACAATGAGCAGTTCTTC
clone_size: NA; cdr3_length: 14; v_call: TRBV5-4; j_call: TRBJ2-2; d_call: NA; cdr3_aa: CASSLDSYTGELFF; cdr3_nt: TGTGCCAGCAGCCTGGACTCATACACCGGGGAGCTGTTTTTT
clone_size: NA; cdr3_length: 16; v_call: TRBV5-1; j_call: TRBJ1-3; d_call: NA; cdr3_aa: CASSLAWGTSGNTIYF; cdr3_nt: TGCGCCAGCAGCTTGGCTTGGGGGACATCTGGAAACACCATATATTTT
clone_size: once; cdr3_length: 12; v_call: TRBV11-3; j_call: TRBJ2-1; d_call: TRBD2; cdr3_aa: CASSHLADEQFF; cdr3_nt: TGTGCCAGCAGCCACCTAGCGGATGAGCAGTTCTTC
clone_size: NA; cdr3_length: 17; v_call: TRBV15; j_call: TRBJ2-3; d_call: NA; cdr3_aa: CATSRVVWAPLGDTQYF; cdr3_nt: TGTGCCACCAGCAGAGTGGTATGGGCCCCCTTAGGAGATACGCAGTATTTT
clone_size: once; cdr3_length: 15; v_call: TRBV7-9; j_call: TRBJ2-3; d_call: NA; cdr3_aa: CASSFSSREGDTQYF; cdr3_nt: TGTGCCAGCAGCTTTTCGTCGAGAGAGGGAGATACGCAGTATTTT
clone_size: NA; cdr3_length: 22; v_call: TRBV4-2; j_call: TRBJ2-3; d_call: TRBD2; cdr3_aa: CASSQAVGLVDLAGGNQDTQYF; cdr3_nt: TGTGCCAGCAGCCAAGCGGTGGGCCTAGTAGATCTAGCGGGAGGGAACCAGGATACGCAGTATTTT
clone_size: NA; cdr3_length: 18; v_call: TRBV28; j_call: TRBJ2-2; d_call: NA; cdr3_aa: CASSSRRGVSTGAGELFF; cdr3_nt: TGTGCCAGCAGTAGCAGGCGTGGGGTTTCCACGGGAGCCGGGGAGCTGTTTTTT
clone_size: NA; cdr3_length: 15; v_call: TRBV2; j_call: TRBJ1-5; d_call: NA; cdr3_aa: CASRLTDMLNQPQHF; cdr3_nt: TGTGCCAGCAGGCTGACAGATATGTTGAATCAGCCCCAGCATTTT
clone_size: NA; cdr3_length: 16; v_call: TRBV6-1; j_call: TRBJ1-4; d_call: TRBD1; cdr3_aa: CASSEALTGVKEKLFF; cdr3_nt: TGTGCCAGCAGTGAAGCCTTAACAGGGGTGAAGGAAAAACTGTTTTTT
clone_size: NA; cdr3_length: 15; v_call: TRBV19; j_call: TRBJ2-2; d_call: TRBD2; cdr3_aa: CASSMTSGRSGELFF; cdr3_nt: TGTGCCAGTAGTATGACTAGCGGGAGATCCGGGGAGCTGTTTTTT
clone_size: NA; cdr3_length: 14; v_call: TRBV19; j_call: TRBJ2-1; d_call: TRBD2; cdr3_aa: CASSHGGVRHEQFF; cdr3_nt: TGTGCCAGTAGCCACGGGGGGGTCCGCCATGAGCAGTTCTTC
clone_size: NA; cdr3_length: 18; v_call: TRBV2; j_call: TRBJ2-3; d_call: TRBD2; cdr3_aa: CASIYGGSRVRGTDTQYF; cdr3_nt: TGTGCCAGCATTTACGGGGGGTCTAGAGTACGGGGCACAGATACGCAGTATTTT
clone_size: NA; cdr3_length: 15; v_call: TRBV5-5; j_call: TRBJ2-1; d_call: TRBD2; cdr3_aa: CASSLESGGAWEQFF; cdr3_nt: TGTGCCAGCAGCTTGGAAAGCGGGGGGGCTTGGGAGCAGTTCTTC
clone_size: NA; cdr3_length: 16; v_call: TRBV5-6; j_call: TRBJ2-5; d_call: NA; cdr3_aa: CASSEFGQGVGETQYF; cdr3_nt: TGTGCCAGCAGCGAATTTGGCCAGGGTGTTGGGGAGACCCAGTACTTC
clone_size: NA; cdr3_length: 15; v_call: TRBV19; j_call: TRBJ2-3; d_call: TRBD2; cdr3_aa: CASTSWGSGGDTQYF; cdr3_nt: TGTGCCAGTACCTCATGGGGGAGCGGGGGCGATACGCAGTATTTT
clone_size: NA; cdr3_length: 14; v_call: TRBV19; j_call: TRBJ2-7; d_call: TRBD2; cdr3_aa: CASGSGSPLYEQYF; cdr3_nt: TGTGCCAGTGGCAGCGGGAGCCCGCTTTACGAGCAGTACTTC
clone_size: NA; cdr3_length: 13; v_call: TRBV5-1; j_call: TRBJ2-1; d_call: NA; cdr3_aa: CASSLARTDEQFF; cdr3_nt: TGCGCCAGCAGCTTGGCAAGGACAGATGAGCAGTTCTTC
clone_size: NA; cdr3_length: 17; v_call: TRBV4-2; j_call: TRBJ2-2; d_call: TRBD1; cdr3_aa: CASSQEGTGANTGELFF; cdr3_nt: TGTGCCAGCAGCCAAGAAGGGACAGGAGCGAACACCGGGGAGCTGTTTTTT
clone_size: NA; cdr3_length: 13; v_call: TRBV6-5; j_call: TRBJ1-1; d_call: TRBD1; cdr3_aa: CASSSRDRVQAFF; cdr3_nt: TGTGCCAGCAGTTCCCGGGACAGGGTCCAAGCTTTCTTT
clone_size: NA; cdr3_length: 13; v_call: TRBV29-1; j_call: TRBJ2-3; d_call: NA; cdr3_aa: CSVVTGSADTQYF; cdr3_nt: TGCAGCGTTGTAACAGGGTCCGCAGATACGCAGTATTTT
clone_size: once; cdr3_length: 15; v_call: TRBV5-6; j_call: TRBJ1-1; d_call: NA; cdr3_aa: CASSFVAGGNTEAFF; cdr3_nt: TGTGCCAGCAGCTTCGTCGCGGGTGGGAACACTGAAGCTTTCTTT
clone_size: NA; cdr3_length: 14; v_call: TRBV30; j_call: TRBJ2-1; d_call: TRBD2; cdr3_aa: CAATSAGRANEQFF; cdr3_nt: TGTGCCGCTACGTCAGCGGGAAGGGCGAATGAGCAGTTCTTC
clone_size: NA; cdr3_length: 13; v_call: TRBV2; j_call: TRBJ2-3; d_call: NA; cdr3_aa: CASAGQLTDTQYF; cdr3_nt: TGTGCCAGTGCGGGACAGCTCACAGATACGCAGTATTTT
clone_size: NA; cdr3_length: 15; v_call: TRBV6-1; j_call: TRBJ2-1; d_call: TRBD1; cdr3_aa: CASSNTGQGSREQFF; cdr3_nt: TGTGCCAGCAGTAACACGGGACAGGGCTCTCGGGAGCAGTTCTTC
clone_size: NA; cdr3_length: 13; v_call: TRBV7-9; j_call: TRBJ2-7; d_call: NA; cdr3_aa: CASSPGHNYEQYF; cdr3_nt: TGTGCCAGCAGCCCGGGACATAACTACGAGCAGTACTTC
clone_size: NA; cdr3_length: 17; v_call: TRBV4-1; j_call: TRBJ1-1; d_call: TRBD1; cdr3_aa: CASSREAGGWGNTEAFF; cdr3_nt: TGCGCCAGCAGCCGAGAGGCAGGGGGGTGGGGGAACACTGAAGCTTTCTTT
clone_size: NA; cdr3_length: 15; v_call: TRBV6-1; j_call: TRBJ2-7; d_call: NA; cdr3_aa: CASTDRGLGGGEQYF; cdr3_nt: TGTGCCAGCACCGATCGGGGGTTAGGAGGAGGCGAGCAGTACTTC
clone_size: NA; cdr3_length: 15; v_call: TRBV28; j_call: TRBJ1-3; d_call: TRBD1; cdr3_aa: CASSLVQGAGNTIYF; cdr3_nt: TGTGCCAGCAGTTTAGTACAGGGGGCTGGAAACACCATATATTTT
clone_size: NA; cdr3_length: 15; v_call: TRBV30; j_call: TRBJ2-7; d_call: TRBD2; cdr3_aa: CAWSVASGYSYEQYF; cdr3_nt: TGTGCCTGGAGTGTGGCTAGCGGCTACTCCTACGAGCAGTACTTC
clone_size: NA; cdr3_length: 12; v_call: TRBV2; j_call: TRBJ1-1; d_call: NA; cdr3_aa: CASSLSSRQAFF; cdr3_nt: TGTGCCAGTAGCTTGTCATCTAGGCAAGCTTTCTTT
clone_size: NA; cdr3_length: 18; v_call: TRBV19; j_call: TRBJ2-1; d_call: TRBD2; cdr3_aa: CASSIGASGGTSYNEQFF; cdr3_nt: TGTGCCAGTAGTATAGGTGCTAGCGGGGGTACGTCCTACAATGAGCAGTTCTTC
clone_size: NA; cdr3_length: 13; v_call: TRBV11-2; j_call: TRBJ2-7; d_call: NA; cdr3_aa: CASSSTESYEQYF; cdr3_nt: TGTGCCAGCAGCTCGACAGAGTCCTACGAGCAGTACTTC
clone_size: NA; cdr3_length: 13; v_call: TRBV2; j_call: TRBJ2-7; d_call: NA; cdr3_aa: CASAEDRSYEQYF; cdr3_nt: TGTGCCAGTGCCGAGGATAGGTCCTACGAGCAGTACTTC
clone_size: NA; cdr3_length: 14; v_call: TRBV16; j_call: TRBJ1-2; d_call: NA; cdr3_aa: CASSQSSQSYGYTF; cdr3_nt: TGTGCCAGCAGCCAATCGTCACAGTCCTATGGCTACACCTTC
clone_size: once; cdr3_length: 12; v_call: TRBV30; j_call: TRBJ1-5; d_call: NA; cdr3_aa: CAWSAGPQPQHF; cdr3_nt: TGTGCCTGGAGCGCCGGTCCTCAGCCCCAGCATTTT
clone_size: NA; cdr3_length: 11; v_call: TRBV29-1; j_call: TRBJ1-4; d_call: NA; cdr3_aa: CSVETGVALFF; cdr3_nt: TGCAGCGTTGAGACCGGGGTGGCGTTGTTTTTT
clone_size: NA; cdr3_length: 17; v_call: TRBV27; j_call: TRBJ2-7; d_call: TRBD2; cdr3_aa: CASSSVASGGTTYEQYF; cdr3_nt: TGTGCCAGCAGTTCCGTCGCTAGCGGGGGGACTACCTACGAGCAGTACTTC
clone_size: NA; cdr3_length: 16; v_call: TRBV5-1; j_call: TRBJ1-2; d_call: TRBD1; cdr3_aa: CASSLGARQGGYGYTF; cdr3_nt: TGCGCCAGCAGCTTGGGAGCGCGACAGGGGGGCTATGGCTACACCTTC
clone_size: once; cdr3_length: 14; v_call: TRBV25-1; j_call: TRBJ2-3; d_call: TRBD1; cdr3_aa: CASSRTGSADTQYF; cdr3_nt: TGTGCCAGCAGCAGGACAGGGTCGGCAGATACGCAGTATTTT
clone_size: NA; cdr3_length: 18; v_call: TRBV19; j_call: TRBJ2-1; d_call: TRBD2; cdr3_aa: CASKDGGRTQVSYNEQFF; cdr3_nt: TGTGCCAGTAAGGATGGCGGGAGGACCCAAGTTTCCTACAATGAGCAGTTCTTC
clone_size: NA; cdr3_length: 17; v_call: TRBV19; j_call: TRBJ2-5; d_call: TRBD2; cdr3_aa: CASSIGRAGGNRETQYF; cdr3_nt: TGTGCCAGTAGCATCGGGAGAGCGGGGGGGAATAGGGAGACCCAGTACTTC
clone_size: NA; cdr3_length: 16; v_call: TRBV28; j_call: TRBJ2-4; d_call: TRBD2; cdr3_aa: CASSLGLAGFENIQYF; cdr3_nt: TGTGCCAGCAGTCTTGGACTAGCGGGATTTGAAAACATTCAGTACTTC
clone_size: NA; cdr3_length: 12; v_call: TRBV7-2; j_call: TRBJ1-3; d_call: NA; cdr3_aa: CASRATGNTIYF; cdr3_nt: TGTGCCAGCAGGGCCACTGGAAACACCATATATTTT
clone_size: NA; cdr3_length: 13; v_call: TRBV11-2; j_call: TRBJ2-1; d_call: TRBD2; cdr3_aa: CASNLWGGNEQFF; cdr3_nt: TGTGCCAGCAATCTGTGGGGGGGCAATGAGCAGTTCTTC
clone_size: NA; cdr3_length: 15; v_call: TRBV18; j_call: TRBJ2-2; d_call: TRBD1; cdr3_aa: CASSPRQGSTGELFF; cdr3_nt: TGTGCCAGCTCACCTAGACAGGGGAGCACCGGGGAGCTGTTTTTT
clone_size: NA; cdr3_length: 14; v_call: TRBV7-9; j_call: TRBJ2-3; d_call: NA; cdr3_aa: CASTIGGSTDTQYF; cdr3_nt: TGTGCCAGCACCATTGGAGGGAGCACAGATACGCAGTATTTT
clone_size: NA; cdr3_length: 16; v_call: TRBV5-5; j_call: TRBJ1-6; d_call: NA; cdr3_aa: CASSSLAGTKNSPLHF; cdr3_nt: TGTGCCAGCAGCTCGCTCGCCGGGACAAAAAATTCACCCCTCCACTTT